This passage covers 14 T cell receptor beta chains from one sample sequenced in a study of post-analysis software for immune sequencing data. These receptors are not linked to any known antigen. Notes on the study in general: Controls showed lower frequencies than patients for roughly 5 TRBV segments, and TRBV5-6, TRBV5-1 and TRBV20-1 were among these.

Unique molecular identifiers were present in the TCR beta cDNA libraries. One entry per CDR3 protein results from TCRdb running MiXCR on the PCR reads. This table holds approximately 360,000 distinct CDR3 sequences, around 37% found once. The sequencing input was blood. The receptors shown here come from a girl between 5 and 17 years old with multiple sclerosis.

DNA of the CDR3: TGTGCCAGCAGCGTAGCGGTCAGTAGCTCCTACGAGCAGTACTTC. Its translation is CASSVAVSSSYEQYF. V gene TRBV9 combines with J gene TRBJ2-7; D is undetermined. Between the trimmed V and J ends, which lost 0 bases and 0 bases, there was a span of 10 bases. Germline CDR1 reads SGDLS; CDR2 reads YYNGEE. This CDR3 comprises 15 residues.

The chain joins TRBV10-3 to TRBJ2-7, with no clear D. From germline, CDR1 is ENHRY and CDR2 SYGVKD. The CDR3 sequence is 13 residues long. V shed 8 bases and J shed 4 bases, with 15 bases lying between them. For the CDR3, the DNA is TGTGCCATCGGGAACCACAGATCTTACGAGCAGTACTTC. It codes for CAIGNHRSYEQYF.

The V and J genes are TRBV4-1 and TRBJ2-7, with D perhaps matching TRBD2 (5 bases). The CDR3 runs 15 residues. Germline V gene sequence: CDR1 MGHRA, CDR2 YSYEKL. V was trimmed by 1 base and J by 3 bases, leaving 13 bases between them. The CDR3 DNA is TGCGCCAGCAGCCAAGTCTCCGGGGAAGGCTACGAGCAGTACTTC. This gives the protein CASSQVSGEGYEQYF.

This clonotype was counted a few times. The rearrangement joins TRBV7-6 to TRBJ2-3; 11 bases are shared with TRBD2. Trimming cost V 3 bases and J 6 bases; bases outside gene matches: 5. CDR1 and CDR2 (germline): SGHVS, FNYEAQ. This CDR3 has 15 residues. The CDR3 coding sequence is TGTGCCAGCAGCTTCCTAGCGGGGGGCGATGATACGCAGTATTTT. It is translated as CASSFLAGGDDTQYF. The variable domain in full, with the rest retrieved from reference TRBV7-6 and TRBJ2-3, is GAGVSQSPRYKVTKRGQDVALRCDPISGHVSLYWYRQALGQGPEFLTYFNYEAQQDKSGLPNDRFSAERPEGSISTLTIQRTEQRDSAMYRCASSFLAGGDDTQYFGPGTRLTVL.

The rearrangement joins TRBV7-2 to TRBJ2-1; 14 positions agree with TRBD2. Germline V lookup: CDR1 SGHTA, CDR2 FQGNSA. Germline trimming cut 5 bases from V and 1 base from J; bases unmatched to any gene: 13. The length of the CDR3 is 20 residues. CDR3 amino acids: CASSVPGTSGGPRSYNEQFF. The CDR3 nucleotides are TGTGCCAGCAGCGTCCCCGGGACTAGCGGGGGCCCCAGGTCCTACAATGAGCAGTTCTTC.

This clonotype has just a few counts. The rearrangement links TRBV12-3 or TRBV12-4 to TRBJ2-5; 8 bases align to TRBD1. Trimming at V came to 0 bases and at J to 3 bases, leaving 3 bases not matched to a gene. The CDR3 is 15 amino acids. CDR3 protein: CASSLARTGKETQYF. The CDR3 DNA reads TGTGCCAGCAGTTTAGCGCGGACAGGGAAAGAGACCCAGTACTTC.

The rearrangement links TRBV20-1 to TRBJ2-5, with 8 bases identical to TRBD1. The end of the DNA is better explained by TRBJ2-7, so the J call may be wrong. Germline CDR1 reads DFQATT; CDR2 reads SNEGSKA (reference sequence). CDR3 size: 14 residues. The CDR3, as DNA: TGCAGTGCTGGGGTGACAGGGGACGGCCACGAGCAGTACTTC. Amino acid sequence: CSAGVTGDGHEQYF.

This chain uses TRBV4-2 with TRBJ2-3; TRBD2 might be the D (5 bases). The germline gives CDR1 LGHNA, CDR2 YNFKEQ. Trimming shortened V by 4 bases and J by 6 bases, and 8 bases separated the two germline ends. The CDR3 length is 12 residues. This CDR3 reads CASSREGDTQYF. In DNA, the CDR3 is TGTGCCAGCAGCCGAGAGGGCGATACGCAGTATTTT.

As for this clonotype: This may come from a read error, since a much larger clone is one base off. The rearrangement links TRBV5-1 to TRBJ2-5; no clear D gene. The CDR3 loop spans 14 amino acids. CDR1 and CDR2 (germline): SGHRS, YFSETQ. The CDR3 here is CASSWGSEQETRYF. CDR3 bases: TGCGCCAGCAGCTGGGGTAGTGAGCAAGAGACCCGGTACTTC.

This clonotype was counted at least ten times. The gene calls are TRBV20-1 and TRBJ1-2; 8 bases line up with TRBD1. This CDR3 spans 13 amino acids. Losses at the gene ends were 6 bases for V and 6 bases for J; bases not matched to a gene: 9. The germline V gene has CDR1 DFQATT and CDR2 SNEGSKA (reference sequence). Written as DNA, the CDR3 is TGCAGTGCCACCGACAGGGGAGTGGATGGCTACACCTTC. It yields the protein CSATDRGVDGYTF.

The J gene is TRBJ1-1, the V gene TRBV11-2; D is ambiguous. Per germline, CDR1 SGHAT and CDR2 FQNNGV. This CDR3 has 15 residues. Trimming shortened V by 2 bases and J by 5 bases, and 15 bases separated the two germline ends. Here the CDR3 reads CASSLRWVLGTEAFF. The CDR3 DNA reads as TGTGCCAGCAGCTTACGGTGGGTTCTTGGAACTGAAGCTTTCTTT.

This clonotype came up a few times. This chain joins TRBV6-6 and TRBJ2-3; no clear D gene. CDR3 length: 12 amino acids. The V and J ends lost 0 bases and 13 bases respectively, with 11 bases between them. Germline lookup yields CDR1 MNHNY and CDR2 SVGAGI (reference sequence). The CDR3 is CASSYSGSLEYF. The DNA of the CDR3 is TGTGCCAGCAGTTACTCGGGCAGTTTGGAGTATTTT.

The CDR3 sequence: CASSSFGGGLNEQFF. The CDR3 DNA is TGTGCCAGCAGCTCCTTTGGCGGGGGGCTGAATGAGCAGTTCTTC. The J gene is TRBJ2-1, the V gene TRBV5-6; 8 bases align to TRBD2. Germline CDR1 SGHDT, CDR2 YYEEEE. The V and J ends lost 3 bases and 7 bases, in that order; junction bases with no gene match: 9. There are 15 residues in the CDR3. The complete variable domain, with remaining parts taken from reference TRBV5-6 and TRBJ2-1, reads DAGVTQSPTHLIKTRGQQVTLRCSPKSGHDTVSWYQQALGQGPQFIFQYYEEEERQRGNFPDRFSGHQFPNYSSELNVNALLLGDSALYLCASSSFGGGLNEQFFGPGTRLTVL.

This clonotype was found a few times. The chain couples TRBV4-2 to TRBJ2-7, with 11 bases fitting TRBD2. Germline assignment: CDR1 LGHNA and CDR2 YNFKEQ. The V gene end was trimmed by 6 bases and the J gene end by 3 bases; junction bases not matched to a gene: 4. The CDR3 runs 14 residues. CDR3: CASSLAGGHYEQYF. CDR3 DNA sequence: TGTGCCAGCAGTTTAGCGGGGGGGCACTACGAGCAGTACTTC.